This T cell receptor beta chain was recovered during a study of OX40 agonist ivuxolimab in advanced cancers. For context, the study as a whole: Ivuxolimab was an agonistic, fully human IgG2 monoclonal antibody directed against OX40 (CD134), a costimulatory receptor. Intravenous ivuxolimab was administered to patients every 2 weeks at six dose levels: 0.01, 0.1, 0.3, 1.5, 3 and 10 mg/kg. Of the roughly 54 dose-escalation patients, hepatocellular carcinoma was present in approximately 20, melanoma in approximately 15, renal cell carcinoma in 9 and head and neck cancer in 9. The dose-escalation cohort was about 83% male with a mean age of about 60 years, ranging from roughly 20 to 80. Patients were allowed to have had prior anti-PD-1, anti-PD-L1 or anti-CTLA-4 therapy, and around 40% of the dose-escalation patients had previously received checkpoint inhibitors. Partial responses occurred in three dose-escalation patients: two with cutaneous melanoma and one with hepatocellular carcinoma. Peripheral TCRbeta sequencing aimed to test whether ivuxolimab altered TCR sequence diversity and caused clonal T-cell expansion. The paper describes the monotherapy dose-escalation part (N ≈ 52 patients) of the phase I trial of ivuxolimab. Overall study outcomes, separate from this receptor: Clonal expansion of both CD4+ and CD8+ blood T cells was observed from baseline to week 6 at doses 0.1 to 3.0 mg/kg. After ivuxolimab, expanded clones were on average more numerous among CD8+ T cells than among CD4+ T cells. Low levels of normalized T-cell clonal expansion were also seen in some patients who did not respond. The antigen specificity of the peripheral T cells that underwent clonal expansion was not determined. Partial responders in the 0.1-3.0 mg/kg groups had among the lowest normalized peripheral clonal expansion, especially among CD8+ T cells.

Notes on this clone: The clone's antigen remains unknown. Base qualities are missing; no much larger clone stands one base away.

To sequence the TCRbeta CDR3 region, genomic DNA was isolated from the sorted cells. The immunoSEQ Assay was used to sequence the TCRbeta CDR3 regions. As stored in TCRdb, this immuneACCESS dataset retains in-frame rearrangements with V and J assigned. A fraction of the clones does not appear; measured against another copy, unresolved V genes explain less than half of the discrepancy, and the remainder lacks a known reason. The sample table lists roughly 35,000 clones, 88% of them with a count of one. The ten largest account for 4% of the sample. Patients with a history of autoimmune disease or receiving systemic immunosuppression were excluded from the trial. Peripheral blood for TCR sequencing was collected from all dose cohorts at baseline, on cycle 4 day 1, and on cycle 7 day 1. Samples came from an open-label, multicenter, first-in-human phase I dose-escalation trial of ivuxolimab. Adults with locally advanced or metastatic head and neck squamous cell, hepatocellular, melanoma or renal cell carcinoma were enrolled in the trial. Before TCR sequencing, CD4+ T cells and CD8+ T cells were sorted from peripheral blood as separate populations.

The starting material was CD4+ or CD8+ T cells sorted from blood, obtained in a trial of the OX40 agonist ivuxolimab. The clonotype comes from an adult with an advanced solid tumor such as melanoma, head and neck, liver or kidney cancer.

This receptor has the CDR3 CASRPQGGAHIQYF. The DNA sequence is given as TGTGCCAGCAGACCACAGGGAGGGGCCCACATTCAGTACTTC. The chain is made from TRBV2 and TRBJ2-4, and TRBD2 may be the D gene, going by 7 matching bases. The V and J ends are trimmed by 6 bases and 8 bases, leaving 17 bases between them. The germline V gene provides CDR1 SNHLY and CDR2 FYNNEI. Taken from cysteine to phenylalanine, the CDR3 has 14 residues. Only CDR3 DNA remains: 42 bases, in frame from the first base.